This T cell receptor beta chain is drawn from a study of T-cell reconstitution after alpha-beta-depleted transplantation in children. Preparation of the TCRbeta library used unique molecular identifiers. MiXCR was run by TCRdb on the PCR reads, yielding one entry per CDR3 protein. Among a few hundred thousand distinct CDR3 sequences, 20% to 30% were seen once, and the ten largest hold 2% to 3%. A single count supports this clonotype. With 8 bases clipped from V and 8 bases from J, the junction kept 8 bases outside the gene matches. There are 12 residues in the CDR3. The sequence was collected from a girl aged 2-10 years with Fanconi anemia, due to receive a stem cell transplant. The sequences come from PBMCs, collected before TCRalphabeta/CD19-depleted stem cell transplant. The chain is built from TRBV12-3 or TRBV12-4 and TRBJ1-2; 7 nucleotides match TRBD1. CDR3 sequence: CASRQTGSGYTF. The CDR3 coding sequence is TGTGCCAGCCGCCAGACAGGGAGCGGCTACACCTTC.